The 3 T cell receptor beta chains listed next were all sequenced from one sample in a study of a mutant IDH1 vaccine in newly diagnosed glioma. Time point specified: baseline, week 1 (first vaccination visit). The treatment is: pre-vaccination baseline after standard-of-care therapy. Only in-frame clones appear in the TCRdb table, and some are missing; sequencing was by immunoSEQ multiplex PCR. The sample shows around 67,000 clones, around 83% of them seen only once. The material was peripheral blood mononuclear cells (PBMCs), obtained from a glioma patient treated with radiotherapy, temozolomide or both. These receptors came from a woman aged 18-30 years with glioma. Some clones in this sample may be carry-over from other donors' samples.

The chain uses TRBV2 and TRBJ2-7; 7 bases line up with TRBD1. CDR1 and CDR2 (germline): SNHLY, FYNNEI. The CDR3 covers 13 residues. V dropped 6 bases and J dropped 6; count of bases not matched to a gene: 8. The CDR3 reads CASSPRQGGEQYF. For the CDR3, the DNA is TGTGCCAGCAGCCCCAGACAGGGTGGCGAGCAGTACTTC.

The chain carries TRBV13 and TRBJ2-5; no definite D call. The CDR3 contains 13 residues. Germline V gene data show CDR1 as PRHDT and CDR2 as FYEKMQ (reference sequence). The V end was cut by 1 base, the J end by 4 bases, with 7 bases between. The CDR3 DNA sequence: TGTGCCAGCAGCTTAGCGGGTACAGAGACCCAGTACTTC. It translates to CASSLAGTETQYF.

The chain joins TRBV4-3 to TRBJ2-7; D remains ambiguous. CDR1 is LGHNA and CDR2 is YSLEER in the germline V gene. The CDR3 runs 15 residues. The germline V and J ends were trimmed by 3 bases and 3 bases, with 15 bases remaining between them. This CDR3 reads CASSQRLRQSYEQYF. For the CDR3, the DNA is TGCGCCAGCAGCCAGCGACTGAGGCAGAGCTACGAGCAGTACTTC.